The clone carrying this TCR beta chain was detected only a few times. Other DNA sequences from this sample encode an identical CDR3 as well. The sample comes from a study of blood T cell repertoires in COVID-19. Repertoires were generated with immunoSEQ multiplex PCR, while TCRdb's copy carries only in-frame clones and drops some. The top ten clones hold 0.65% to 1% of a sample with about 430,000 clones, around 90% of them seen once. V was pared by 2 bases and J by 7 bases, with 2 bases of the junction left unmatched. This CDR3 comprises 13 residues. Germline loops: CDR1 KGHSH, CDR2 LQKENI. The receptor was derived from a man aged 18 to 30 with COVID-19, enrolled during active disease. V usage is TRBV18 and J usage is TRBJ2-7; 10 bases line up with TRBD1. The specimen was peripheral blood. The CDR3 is CASSPGQGDEQYF. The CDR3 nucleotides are TGTGCCAGCTCACCAGGACAGGGGGATGAGCAGTACTTC. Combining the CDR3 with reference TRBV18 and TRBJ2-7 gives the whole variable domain NAGVMQNPRHLVRRRGQEARLRCSPMKGHSHVYWYRQLPEEGLKFMVYLQKENIIDESGMPKERFSAEFPKEGPSILRIQQVVRGDSAAYFCASSPGQGDEQYFGPGTRLTVT.